This TCR beta chain was captured by sequencing in a study of cytomegalovirus exposure and HLA in healthy donors. Study-level results: Likely technical artifact: a cluster of highly shared sequence variants.

In regard to this clone: Its specificity is unknown.

The PCR used 60 Vbeta and 13 Jbeta primers. Repertoires were generated with immunoSEQ multiplex PCR, while TCRdb's copy carries only in-frame clones and drops some. In the table there are about 140,000 clones, about 80% of which are singletons. The CDR3 is 14 residues long. V lost 7 bases, J lost 7 bases, and 8 bases stayed unmatched. Germline loops: CDR1 SGHTA, CDR2 FQGNSA. This clonotype was sampled from a male donor in good health and CMV-seropositive. J is TRBJ2-7 and V is TRBV7-2, with TRBD2 matching 12 bases. Sequenced material: PBMCs. The CDR3 DNA sequence: TGTGCCAGCACCATGACTAGCGGGAGTGGGGAGCAGTACTTC. Its protein is CASTMTSGSGEQYF.